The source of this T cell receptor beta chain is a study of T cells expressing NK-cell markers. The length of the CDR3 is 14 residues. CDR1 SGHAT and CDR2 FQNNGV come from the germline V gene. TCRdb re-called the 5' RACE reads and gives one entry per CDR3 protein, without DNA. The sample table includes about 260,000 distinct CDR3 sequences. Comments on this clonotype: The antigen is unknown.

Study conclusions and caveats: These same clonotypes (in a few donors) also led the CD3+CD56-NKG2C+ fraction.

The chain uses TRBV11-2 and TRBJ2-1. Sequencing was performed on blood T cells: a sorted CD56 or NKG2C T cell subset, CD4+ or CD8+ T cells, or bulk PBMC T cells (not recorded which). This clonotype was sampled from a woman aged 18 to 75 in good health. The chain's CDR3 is CASSPVVRYNEQFF.